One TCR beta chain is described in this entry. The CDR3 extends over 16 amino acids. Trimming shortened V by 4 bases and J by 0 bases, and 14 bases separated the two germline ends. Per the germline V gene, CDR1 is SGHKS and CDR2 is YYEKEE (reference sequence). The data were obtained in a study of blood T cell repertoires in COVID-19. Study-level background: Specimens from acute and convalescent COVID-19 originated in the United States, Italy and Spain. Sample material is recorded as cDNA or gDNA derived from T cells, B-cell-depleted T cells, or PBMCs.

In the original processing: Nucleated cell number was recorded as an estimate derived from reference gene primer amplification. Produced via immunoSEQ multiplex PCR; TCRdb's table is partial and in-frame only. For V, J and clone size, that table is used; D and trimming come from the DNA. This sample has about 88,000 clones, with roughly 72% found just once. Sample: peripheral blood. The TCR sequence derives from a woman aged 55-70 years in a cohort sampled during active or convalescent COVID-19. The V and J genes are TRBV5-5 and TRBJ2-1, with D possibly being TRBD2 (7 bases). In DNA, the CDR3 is TGTGCCAGCAGCCCTAGGGGGGGGAGCTCCTACAATGAGCAGTTCTTC. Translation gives CASSPRGGSSYNEQFF.